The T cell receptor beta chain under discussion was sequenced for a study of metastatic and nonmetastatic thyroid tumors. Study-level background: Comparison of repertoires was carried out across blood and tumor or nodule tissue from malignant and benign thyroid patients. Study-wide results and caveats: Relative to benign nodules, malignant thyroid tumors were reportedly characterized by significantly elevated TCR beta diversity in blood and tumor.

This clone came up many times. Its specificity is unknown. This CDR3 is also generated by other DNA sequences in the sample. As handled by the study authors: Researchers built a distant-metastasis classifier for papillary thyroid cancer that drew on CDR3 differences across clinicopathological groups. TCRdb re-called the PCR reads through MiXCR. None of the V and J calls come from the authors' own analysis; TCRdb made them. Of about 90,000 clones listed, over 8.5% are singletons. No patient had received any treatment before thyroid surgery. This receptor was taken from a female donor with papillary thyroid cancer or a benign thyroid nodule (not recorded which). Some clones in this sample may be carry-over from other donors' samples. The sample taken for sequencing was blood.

CDR3 in amino acids: CSAREGGAGNQPQHF. CDR3 sequence (DNA): TGCAGTGCTAGAGAAGGGGGCGCGGGCAATCAGCCCCAGCATTTT. The chain carries TRBV20-1 and TRBJ1-5; 7 bases align to TRBD1. The germline CDR1 and CDR2 sequences are DFQATT and SNEGSKA (reference sequence). Trimming removed 0 bases from V and 2 bases from J; junction bases left unmatched: 4. This CDR3 is 15 amino acids long.